What follows are 17 T cell receptor beta chains derived from one specimen sequenced in a study of spatial heterogeneity in lung cancer. Time point meaning: blood at routine non-recurrence follow-up after resection. TCRdb re-derived calls from the 5' RACE reads in MiXCR, one entry per CDR3 protein. The sample lists 35,000 to 55,000 distinct CDR3 sequences, about 12% occurring once. The sample here was PBMCs, taken at follow-up. The receptor source for this set is a male donor with early-stage non-small cell lung cancer.

This clonotype was found a few times. V usage is TRBV4-3 and J usage is TRBJ1-1; D unclear. The germline V and J ends were trimmed by 3 bases and 4 bases, with 12 bases remaining between them. The length of the CDR3 is 14 residues. From germline, CDR1 is LGHNA and CDR2 YSLEER. Here the CDR3 reads CASSHNTVGTEAFF. The CDR3 DNA reads TGCGCCAGCAGCCATAATACTGTTGGCACTGAAGCTTTCTTT.

This clonotype was observed a few times. J is TRBJ1-4 and V is TRBV7-9; 7 positions match TRBD1. Germline V gene data show CDR1 as SEHNR and CDR2 as FQNEAQ (reference sequence). There are 15 residues in the CDR3. With V trimmed by 4 bases and J by 3 bases, 5 bases remained unmatched. CDR3 amino acids: CASSSAGTANEKLFF. DNA for the CDR3: TGTGCCAGCAGCTCAGCCGGGACAGCTAATGAAAAACTGTTTTTT.

In its sample, this clonotype was seen many times. The gene calls are TRBV18 and TRBJ1-1; 7 nucleotides match TRBD1. The V gene end was trimmed by 3 bases and the J gene end by 0 bases; junction bases not matched to a gene: 10. CDR1 and CDR2 (germline): KGHSH, LQKENI. This CDR3 region has 17 residues. This CDR3 reads CASSPTRQGFMNTEAFF. The DNA for the CDR3 is TGTGCCAGCTCACCCACCCGACAGGGCTTCATGAACACTGAAGCTTTCTTT.

The V and J genes are TRBV12-3 or TRBV12-4 and TRBJ2-5, with D unresolved. The CDR3 sequence is 13 residues long. The V end lost 3 bases, the J end lost 5 bases, and 10 bases lay between the germline ends. In DNA form, the CDR3 reads TGTGCCAGCAGTTTTGAGGCCCGCGAGACCCAGTACTTC. This sequence encodes CASSFEARETQYF.

This clonotype was recorded many times. The CDR3 here is CASSPFSYEQYF. Written as DNA, the CDR3 is TGTGCCAGCAGCCCGTTCTCCTACGAGCAGTACTTC. The rearrangement joins TRBV12-3 or TRBV12-4 to TRBJ2-7; D unclear. CDR3 length equals 12 residues. Between the trimmed V and J ends, which lost 6 bases and 0 bases, there was a span of 6 bases.

This clonotype was seen repeatedly, ten times or more. The chain couples TRBV18 to TRBJ2-6; 7 nucleotides match TRBD1. The length of the CDR3 is 17 residues. Germline V lookup: CDR1 KGHSH, CDR2 LQKENI. V shed 6 bases and J 0 bases; nucleotides not matched to a gene: 8. CDR3 in amino acids: CASSQGTVDSGANVLTF. Written as DNA, the CDR3 is TGTGCCAGCTCTCAAGGGACAGTGGACTCTGGGGCCAACGTCCTGACTTTC. The whole variable domain, filled in from reference TRBV18 and TRBJ2-6, reads NAGVMQNPRHLVRRRGQEARLRCSPMKGHSHVYWYRQLPEEGLKFMVYLQKENIIDESGMPKERFSAEFPKEGPSILRIQQVVRGDSAAYFCASSQGTVDSGANVLTFGAGSRLTVL.

This CDR3 reads CASSYKAGPTIAREQFF. The CDR3 nucleotides are TGTGCCAGCAGTTATAAGGCAGGGCCAACGATAGCACGTGAGCAGTTCTTC. The genes are TRBV6-2 or TRBV6-3 and TRBJ2-1; maybe TRBD1 (5 bases). Per germline, CDR1 MNHEY and CDR2 SVGEGT. Trimming removed 3 bases at V and 9 bases at J, with 24 bases between. There are 17 residues in the CDR3.

This clonotype appeared many times. This chain's CDR3 is CASKLAGELFF. The CDR3 region has the DNA TGTGCCAGCAAACTAGCCGGGGAGCTGTTTTTT. The chain is built from TRBV25-1 and TRBJ2-2, with a tentative D call TRBD2 (5 bases). V was clipped by 7 bases and J by 6 bases, with 6 bases between them. Germline assignment: CDR1 MGHDK and CDR2 SYGVNS. The CDR3 contains 11 residues.

The sample holds many counts of this clonotype. The V call is TRBV28, the J call TRBJ2-1; D is unresolved. Germline CDR1 is MDHEN and CDR2 is SYDVKM. The CDR3 sequence is 17 residues long. Trimming removed 1 base from V and 0 bases from J, with 13 bases in between. The DNA of the CDR3 is TGTGCCAGCAGTTTATTGGGTGGAGCTAGCTCCTACAATGAGCAGTTCTTC. Protein sequence: CASSLLGGASSYNEQFF.

The chain recombines TRBV5-4 with TRBJ2-1, with 8 nucleotides matching TRBD2. Trimming at V came to 4 bases and at J to 8 bases, leaving 14 bases not matched to a gene. The CDR3 sequence is 16 residues long. Germline lookup yields CDR1 SGHNT and CDR2 YYREEE (reference sequence). The CDR3 nucleotides are TGTGCCAGCAGCCCTGCCACGGGACTAGTCTTACATGAGCAGTTCTTC. Encoded protein: CASSPATGLVLHEQFF.

The genes are TRBV12-3 or TRBV12-4 and TRBJ1-1; no definite D call. V was clipped by 2 bases and J by 3 bases, with 10 bases between them. The CDR3 contains 14 residues. The CDR3 protein is CASSLSQADTEAFF. The CDR3 DNA reads TGTGCCAGCAGTTTAAGTCAGGCAGACACTGAAGCTTTCTTT.

This clonotype occurred a few times. The CDR3 spells CASSSRGAETQYF. The CDR3 DNA sequence: TGCGCCAGCAGCTCTCGGGGCGCAGAGACCCAGTACTTC. The gene calls are TRBV5-1 and TRBJ2-5, with D possibly called TRBD1 or TRBD2 (5 bases each). V was cut by 3 bases and J by 4 bases, with 10 bases left in between. The CDR3 sequence is 13 residues long. Germline V CDR1 and CDR2: SGHRS, YFSETQ.

This clonotype was detected many times. The chain carries TRBV20-1 and TRBJ2-1, with D perhaps TRBD2 (6 bases). The CDR3 loop spans 16 amino acids. With 5 bases removed from V and 0 bases from J, the gap between germline ends came to 17 bases. The V gene's germline CDR1 is DFQATT and CDR2 SNEGSKA (reference sequence). DNA of the CDR3: TGCAGTGCTCTTCGTCTAGCGTCGAGCTCCTACAATGAGCAGTTCTTC. Residues: CSALRLASSSYNEQFF.

A few counts support this clonotype. The chain has TRBV5-6 and TRBJ2-1; TRBD1 matches 8 bases. Germline values: CDR1 SGHDT, CDR2 YYEEEE. The length of the CDR3 is 16 residues. V shed 1 base and J 3 bases; nucleotides not matched to a gene: 6. CDR3 region: CASSLLTGGLYNEQFF. The CDR3, as DNA: TGTGCCAGCAGCTTGCTCACAGGGGGACTCTACAATGAGCAGTTCTTC.

This clonotype appeared a few times. The chain couples TRBV3-1 to TRBJ2-1; D perhaps matches TRBD2 (7 bases). Germline CDR1 reads LGHDT; CDR2 reads YNNKEL (reference sequence). Trimming stripped 5 bases from V and 8 bases from J, with 19 bases between. CDR3 length: 15 residues. CDR3 nucleotide sequence: TGTGCCAGCAGCTCAGGGGCGGGAGTTTGGGATGAGCAGTTCTTC. It yields the protein CASSSGAGVWDEQFF.

A few counts support this clonotype. V gene TRBV20-1 combines with J gene TRBJ1-3, with D unresolved. Trimming shortened V by 0 bases and J by 0 bases, and 12 bases separated the two germline ends. This CDR3 is 16 amino acids long. Germline loops: CDR1 DFQATT, CDR2 SNEGSKA (reference sequence). The CDR3 coding sequence is TGCAGTGCTAGAGATACGCGGGCGAGCTCTGGAAACACCATATATTTT. Its protein product is CSARDTRASSGNTIYF.

The sample holds a few counts of this clonotype. The genes are TRBV13 and TRBJ2-5, with D tentatively TRBD1 (6 bases). Germline V lookup: CDR1 PRHDT, CDR2 FYEKMQ (reference sequence). The V end was cut by 4 bases, the J end by 3 bases, with 9 bases between. This CDR3 has 13 residues. CDR3 residues: CASSSWTEETQYF. The CDR3 nucleotides read TGTGCCAGCAGCTCCTGGACAGAAGAGACCCAGTACTTC.